What follows are 22 T cell receptor beta chains derived from one specimen sequenced in a study of T cells in Graves' hyperthyroidism and ophthalmopathy. Using RNA transcripts as the source, TCR beta CDR3 regions were amplified. HTBI primers drove first-round RT-PCR of the TCR CDR3. Each CDR3 protein gets one entry after TCRdb re-called the multiplex PCR reads with MiXCR. The sample has approximately 700,000 distinct CDR3 sequences, roughly 17% seen once; the top ten hold over 7.5%. The sample was blood. The source of these receptors is a man aged 18-30 years with Graves' hyperthyroidism.

This clonotype was counted many times. The chain combines TRBV3-1 with TRBJ1-1; the D is unclear. CDR1 is LGHDT, CDR2 YNNKEL, per germline (reference sequence). The ends were cut back, 0 bases at V and 0 bases at J, with 14 bases in the middle. This CDR3 contains 17 residues. The CDR3 loop reads CASSQDEARRVNTEAFF. The CDR3 DNA sequence: TGTGCCAGCAGCCAAGATGAGGCCCGCCGGGTGAACACTGAAGCTTTCTTT.

The chain links TRBV6-4 to TRBJ2-7, with TRBD2 identical over 8 bases. CDR3 length: 19 residues. Germline trimming cut 0 bases from V and 3 bases from J; bases unmatched to any gene: 16. Germline CDR1 and CDR2: MRHNA and SNTAGT. The CDR3 coding sequence is TGTGCCAGCAGTGACTCTTGGCTAGCGGGCCCCATGGGCCTCTACGAGCAGTACTTC. Protein product: CASSDSWLAGPMGLYEQYF.

This clonotype turned up a few times. One end of the junction is discordant with germline, which a read error may explain. V is TRBV12-3 or TRBV12-4 and J is TRBJ2-1; TRBD2 aligns across 9 bases. The CDR3 extends over 18 amino acids. For the CDR3, the DNA is TGTGCCAGCAGTTTAAGGCTTAGCGGGGGAAGCTCCTACAATGAGCAGTCCTTC. Translated: CASSLRLSGGSSYNEQSF.

This clonotype was counted ten times or more. CDR3: CASRLTGRTDTQYF. The CDR3 DNA reads TGTGCCAGCAGATTGACAGGACGCACAGATACGCAGTATTTT. The V gene is TRBV27, the J gene TRBJ2-3, with D perhaps matching TRBD1 (6 bases). The V gene lost 6 bases and the J gene lost 1 base, with 11 bases spanning the gap. CDR1 is MNHEY and CDR2 is SMNVEV in the germline V gene (reference sequence). The CDR3 extends over 14 amino acids.

This clonotype was observed many times. This chain uses TRBV6-1 with TRBJ1-5, with a weak D call TRBD1 (5 bases). This CDR3 comprises 17 residues. Trimming left V 4 bases short and J 1 base short, with 17 bases between. Germline V lookup: CDR1 MNHNS, CDR2 SASEGT. CDR3 DNA: TGTGCCAGCAGTGTTGACAGCCACGCTTGGAGCAATCAGCCCCAGCATTTT. This sequence encodes CASSVDSHAWSNQPQHF.

The table lists this clonotype with many counts. The chain is built from TRBV6-1 and TRBJ1-1, with a weak D call TRBD1 (5 bases). Germline lookup yields CDR1 MNHNS and CDR2 SASEGT. This CDR3 region has 15 residues. Trimming took off 2 bases at V and 1 base at J, with 11 bases between the two ends. The CDR3 here is CASSERGPTNTEAFF. Here the CDR3 DNA reads TGTGCCAGCAGTGAACGGGGCCCCACGAACACTGAAGCTTTCTTT.

Worth noting for this clonotype: This may stem from a read error, because a much larger clone lies one nucleotide away. The V gene is TRBV6-1, the J gene TRBJ2-7; TRBD1 is a possible D gene (6 bases). From germline, CDR1 is MNHNS and CDR2 SASEGT. The CDR3 is 15 residues long. This CDR3 is CASSEWGQPSCEQYF. The CDR3 bases are TGTGCCAGCAGTGAATGGGGGCAGCCCTCCTGCGAGCAGTACTTC.

The chain employs TRBV7-2 and TRBJ1-5, with D hard to call. This CDR3 has 14 amino acids. Germline V gene sequence: CDR1 SGHTA, CDR2 FQGNSA. Between the trimmed V and J ends, which lost 4 bases and 6 bases, there was a span of 13 bases. The CDR3 reads CASSSDRAGQPQHF. In nucleotides, the CDR3 is TGTGCCAGCAGCTCCGACCGGGCGGGTCAGCCCCAGCATTTT.

As to this clonotype: A much larger clone differs by one base, so this may be a read error. In nucleotides, the CDR3 is TGTGCCAGCACCCCCTACACAGATACGCAGTATTTT. As protein: CASTPYTDTQYF. V is TRBV7-2 and J is TRBJ2-3; D gene unclear. The ends were cut back, 7 bases at V and 2 bases at J, with 7 bases in the middle. The germline V gene encodes CDR1 SGHTA and CDR2 FQGNSA. This CDR3 is built from 12 residues. Looking up the rest from reference TRBV7-2 and TRBJ2-3 gives the full variable domain: GAGVSQSPSNKVTEKGKDVELRCDPISGHTALYWYRQSLGQGLEFLIYFQGNSAPDKSGLPSDRFSAERTGGSVSTLTIQRTQQEDSAVYLCASTPYTDTQYFGPGTRLTVL.

This clonotype was found many times. The chain combines TRBV28 with TRBJ2-7; 10 bases align to TRBD2. With V trimmed by 8 bases and J by 4 bases, 5 bases remained unmatched. This CDR3 comprises 13 residues. Germline CDR1 and CDR2: MDHEN and SYDVKM. For the CDR3, the DNA is TGTGCCAGCGTTAGCGGGAGGATGTACGAGCAGTACTTC. Amino acid sequence: CASVSGRMYEQYF. The full variable domain, with the rest looked up from reference TRBV28 and TRBJ2-7, is DVKVTQSSRYLVKRTGEKVFLECVQDMDHENMFWYRQDPGLGLRLIYFSYDVKMKEKGDIPEGYSVSREKKERFSLILESASTNQTSMYLCASVSGRMYEQYFGPGTRLTVT.

The sample holds many counts of this clonotype. At one end, the junction sequence differs from germline, possibly due to a read error. V usage is TRBV28 and J usage is TRBJ2-2; no firm D call. Germline V gene sequence: CDR1 MDHEN, CDR2 SYDVKM. The CDR3 totals 13 residues. The CDR3 nucleotides are TGTGCCAGCAGCTTATACGGAGCCGGGGAGCTGTTTTTT. This gives the protein CASSLYGAGELFF. Together with reference TRBV28 and TRBJ2-2, the CDR3 gives the full variable domain: DVKVTQSSRYLVKRTGEKVFLECVQDMDHENMFWYRQDPGLGLRLIYFSYDVKMKEKGDIPEGYSVSREKKERFSLILESASTNQTSMYLCASSLYGAGELFFGEGSRLTVL.

This clonotype was observed a few times. V usage is TRBV29-1 and J usage is TRBJ2-2; perhaps TRBD2 as D (5 bases). Germline V CDR1 and CDR2: SQVTM, ANQGSEA. The V gene lost 6 bases and the J gene lost 6 bases, with 20 bases spanning the gap. The CDR3 has 15 amino acids. The CDR3 spells CSVPRGGDRAGELFF. The CDR3 region has the DNA TGCAGCGTCCCTCGCGGAGGTGATAGGGCCGGGGAGCTGTTTTTT.

V gene TRBV7-4 combines with J gene TRBJ2-3, with D tentatively TRBD1 or TRBD2 (5 bases each). The CDR3 length is 14 residues. From germline, CDR1 is SGHVT and CDR2 SQSDAQ. Trimming pared 1 base from V and 11 bases from J, leaving 16 bases between. CDR3 protein: CASSLGWGSELQYF. CDR3 coding DNA: TGTGCCAGCAGCTTAGGATGGGGGAGCGAACTGCAGTATTTT.

The chain joins TRBV7-8 to TRBJ1-2; no reliable D call. CDR1 is SGHVS and CDR2 is FQNEAQ in the germline V gene. With 8 bases removed from V and 6 bases from J, the gap between germline ends came to 7 bases. The length of the CDR3 is 10 residues. CDR3 loop: CASFDDGYTF. Here the CDR3 DNA reads TGTGCCAGCTTTGACGATGGCTACACCTTC. Full variable domain (outside the CDR3, taken from reference TRBV7-8 and TRBJ1-2): GAGVSQSPRYKVAKRGQDVALRCDPISGHVSLFWYQQALGQGPEFLTYFQNEAQLDKSGLPSDRFFAERPEGSVSTLKIQRTQQEDSAVYLCASFDDGYTFGSGTRLTVV.

Only a few counts were recorded for this clonotype. The V call is TRBV7-9, the J call TRBJ1-2; tentatively, D is TRBD1 (5 bases). Germline V gene sequence: CDR1 SEHNR, CDR2 FQNEAQ (reference sequence). The CDR3 runs 14 residues. V was trimmed by 4 bases and J by 4 bases, leaving 13 bases between them. The CDR3, as DNA: TGTGCCAGCAGCTCCGTCCAGGGCTTCTATGGCTACACCTTC. Protein sequence: CASSSVQGFYGYTF. The full variable domain, completed using reference TRBV7-9 and TRBJ1-2, is DTGVSQNPRHKITKRGQNVTFRCDPISEHNRLYWYRQTLGQGPEFLTYFQNEAQLEKSRLLSDRFSAERPKGSFSTLEIQRTEQGDSAMYLCASSSVQGFYGYTFGSGTRLTVV.

There are a few counts of this clonotype. This rearrangement joins TRBV7-2 to TRBJ2-7; D not certain. CDR3 length: 15 amino acids. Trimming removed 5 bases from V and 0 bases from J, with 14 bases in between. Germline V lookup: CDR1 SGHTA, CDR2 FQGNSA. This CDR3 reads CASSPVRGFSYEQYF. CDR3 DNA: TGTGCCAGCAGCCCCGTGCGTGGGTTCTCCTACGAGCAGTACTTC.

DNA for the CDR3: TGCGCCAGCAGCCAAGTCTACAGGTCAGGCGAGCAGTACTTC. This translates into CASSQVYRSGEQYF. The chain links TRBV4-3 to TRBJ2-7; D may be TRBD1 (5 bases). The CDR3 has 14 amino acids. V lost 1 base and J 6 bases, leaving 13 bases between the germline ends. CDR1 and CDR2 (germline): LGHNA, YSLEER.

This chain links TRBV29-1 with TRBJ2-5; 12 bases are a match to TRBD2. The germline CDR1 and CDR2 sequences are SQVTM and ANQGSEA. J was trimmed by 2 bases and V by 3 bases; bases with no gene match: 4. The CDR3 is 15 amino acids. CDR3: CSVDLAGGLQETQYF. CDR3 nucleotides: TGCAGCGTTGACCTAGCGGGAGGGTTACAAGAGACCCAGTACTTC.

J is TRBJ2-7 and V is TRBV29-1; D remains unclear. Germline V gives CDR1 SQVTM, CDR2 ANQGSEA. This CDR3 has 15 amino acids. V lost 3 bases and J 0 bases, leaving 15 bases between the germline ends. The CDR3, as DNA: TGCAGCGTTGAGGGTCAGGATCTAAACTCCTACGAGCAGTACTTC. Translating it yields CSVEGQDLNSYEQYF.

This clonotype occurred many times. V and J are TRBV12-5 and TRBJ2-5, with D possibly being TRBD1 (6 bases). The V end was cut by 3 bases, the J end by 14 bases, with 16 bases between. Germline V gene sequence: CDR1 LGHNT, CDR2 FRNRAP. The CDR3 extends over 12 amino acids. CDR3 in amino acids: CASGLDRTDHYF. CDR3 bases: TGTGCTAGTGGTTTAGACCGGACAGACCATTACTTC.

This clonotype was counted at least ten times. The gene calls are TRBV20-1 and TRBJ2-1; the D gene is possibly TRBD2 (6 bases). CDR3 length: 14 residues. Germline V gene lookup returns CDR1 DFQATT and CDR2 SNEGSKA (reference sequence). Between the trimmed V and J ends, which lost 1 base and 4 bases, there was a span of 11 bases. CDR3 loop: CSARAGGIYNEQFF. The CDR3 DNA reads TGCAGTGCTAGAGCGGGCGGGATTTACAATGAGCAGTTCTTC.

This clonotype was detected only a few times. The chain has TRBV7-2 and TRBJ1-1; D gene uncertain. Germline values: CDR1 SGHTA, CDR2 FQGNSA. The ends were cut back, 4 bases at V and 7 bases at J, with 13 bases in the middle. This CDR3 is built from 13 residues. This CDR3 is CASSYASGFEAFF. The CDR3 DNA follows: TGTGCCAGCAGCTATGCCTCAGGTTTTGAAGCTTTCTTT.